The entry below describes one T cell receptor beta chain. The antigen is unknown. The read ends 3 residues shy of where the CDR3 ends; the end is completed using the germline J gene. Repertoires were generated with immunoSEQ multiplex PCR, while TCRdb's copy carries only in-frame clones and drops some. The table lists more than 30,000 clones. The data were taken from a study of T cells in women clearing cervical HPV infection. On the study more broadly: Case blood drawn at lesion detection; control blood after infection cleared. Only a few women had HLA typing results available. The study, taken as a whole, reports: TRBV6-7 relative abundance averaged 0.11% in cases and under 0.2% in controls.

Each participant carried one incident cervical HPV16 infection only. The ends lost 7 bases at V and 0 bases at J; junction bases unmatched: 7. The CDR3 sequence is 15 residues long. From germline, CDR1 is ENHRY and CDR2 SYGVKD. Source material: blood buffy coat. The clonotype originates from a woman aged 18-69 years with a cervical HPV16 infection that either progressed to CIN3+ or cleared (not recorded which). The chain recombines TRBV10-3 with TRBJ1-1; 8 bases map to TRBD1. The sequenced part of the CDR3 DNA is TGTGCCATCAATGACCAGGGACAGGTGAACACTGAA. Protein sequence: CAINDQGQVNTE. The entire CDR3 is CAINDQGQVNTEAFF.